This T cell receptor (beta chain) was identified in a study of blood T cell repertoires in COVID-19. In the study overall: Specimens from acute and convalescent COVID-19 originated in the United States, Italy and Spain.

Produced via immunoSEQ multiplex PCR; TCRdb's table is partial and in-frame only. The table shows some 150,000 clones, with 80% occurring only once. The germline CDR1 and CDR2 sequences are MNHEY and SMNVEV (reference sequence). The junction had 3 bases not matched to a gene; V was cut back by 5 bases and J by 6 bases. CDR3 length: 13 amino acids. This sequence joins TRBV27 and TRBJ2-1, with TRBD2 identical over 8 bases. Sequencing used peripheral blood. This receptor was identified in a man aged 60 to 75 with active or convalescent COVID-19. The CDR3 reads CASSPGTSNEQFF. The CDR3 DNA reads TGTGCCAGCAGTCCGGGGACTAGCAATGAGCAGTTCTTC.